This T cell receptor (beta chain) was captured by sequencing in a study of blood T cell repertoires in COVID-19 (dated by TCRdb to the early 2020s). In the study overall: The collaborator samples originated in the United States, Italy and Spain and spanned the acute and convalescent phases of COVID-19. The repertoires were made available in a free public database intended to serve as a resource for research on the immune response to SARS-CoV-2. Nearly every sample came with metadata listing a de-identified subject ID, COVID-19 status, age in years and sex. Where HLA class I and class II types were available, the types were taken from metadata supplied by the sample provider, not from assay-based typing. Samples were obtained from the ongoing ImmuneRACE study (first 160 participants) and from 1,200 or so subjects provided by 6 global collaborators. The material from the prospective study consisted of cDNA or gDNA derived from T cells, B-cell-depleted T cells, or PBMCs. Subjects who had been exposed to COVID-19, were actively infected with it, or had recovered from it provided the deeply sampled blood TCRbeta repertoires that made up the dataset.

The immunoSEQ Assay, a bias-controlled multiplex PCR, was used to amplify TCRbeta CDR3 regions from genomic DNA. In the source study's methods: The number of nucleated cells in each sample was estimated from the amplification of reference gene primers within the assay. To quantify the absolute abundance of each unique TCRbeta CDR3 rearrangement, sequence reads were collapsed and filtered. Productive Simpson clonality was computed per sample as the square root of Simpson's diversity index over productive rearrangements. Not all clones reach the TCRdb copy of this immuneACCESS table, which keeps in-frame sequences only. Checked studies attribute under half of the gap to unresolved V genes and leave the rest unexplained. V, J and clone size derive from that table, while D and trimming were established from the DNA sequence. In all, the sample holds about 240,000 clones, and around 87% of those were seen once. Roughly 7.8% of the sample comes from the top ten.

The paper's findings and limits, for the study overall: Clinical and demographic metadata were provided uncurated, with the amount varying by source and participant.

Another Seattle source contributed samples from volunteer blood donors who had recovered from COVID-19. Each collaborating institution followed its own protocols to collect whole blood in K2EDTA tubes. For TCRbeta analysis, collaborators shipped samples in one of three forms: frozen whole blood, isolated PBMCs, or DNA extracted from either of those sample types. The CDR3 holds 15 amino acids from the cysteine to the phenylalanine. Just the 45-base CDR3 DNA is kept, in frame starting at base 1. From the germline V gene (reference sequence), CDR1 is LGHDT and CDR2 is YNNKEL. The germline ends are 8 bases apart after V is trimmed by 0 bases and J by 0 bases. As to this clone: The target of this receptor is not known. No much larger clone is present one base from it, and per-base qualities are unavailable.

The rearrangement combines TRBV3-1 (or the pseudogene TRBV3-2) with TRBJ1-1, with the D gene not confidently named. Material: peripheral blood. The origin of this receptor is a man between 60 and 75 years old who had recovered from COVID-19. The encoded CDR3 is CASSQDWGVNTEAFF. In nucleotides, the sequence is TGTGCCAGCAGCCAAGATTGGGGAGTGAACACTGAAGCTTTCTTT.